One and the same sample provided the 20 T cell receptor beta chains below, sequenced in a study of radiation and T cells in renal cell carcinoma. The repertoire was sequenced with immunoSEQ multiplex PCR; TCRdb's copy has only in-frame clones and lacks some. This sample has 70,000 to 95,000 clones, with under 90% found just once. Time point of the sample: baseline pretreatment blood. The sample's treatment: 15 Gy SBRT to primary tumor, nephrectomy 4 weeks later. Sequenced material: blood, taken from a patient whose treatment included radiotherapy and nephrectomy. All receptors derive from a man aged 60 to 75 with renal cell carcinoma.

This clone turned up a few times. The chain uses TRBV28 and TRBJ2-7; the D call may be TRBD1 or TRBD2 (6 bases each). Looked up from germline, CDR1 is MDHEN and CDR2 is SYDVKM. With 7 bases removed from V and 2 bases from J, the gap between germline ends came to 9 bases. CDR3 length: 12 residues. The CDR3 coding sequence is TGTGCCAGCACCGGGGGCGCCTACGAGCAGTACTTC. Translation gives CASTGGAYEQYF.

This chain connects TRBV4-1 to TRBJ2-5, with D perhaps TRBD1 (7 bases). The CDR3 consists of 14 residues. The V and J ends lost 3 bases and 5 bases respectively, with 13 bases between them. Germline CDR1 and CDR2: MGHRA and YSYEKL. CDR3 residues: CASSHRGVEETQYF. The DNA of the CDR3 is TGCGCCAGCAGCCACAGGGGGGTGGAGGAGACCCAGTACTTC.

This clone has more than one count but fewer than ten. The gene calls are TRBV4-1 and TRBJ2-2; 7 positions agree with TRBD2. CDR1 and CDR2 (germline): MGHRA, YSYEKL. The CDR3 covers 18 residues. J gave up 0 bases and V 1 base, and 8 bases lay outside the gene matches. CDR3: CASSQGSGGSANTGELFF. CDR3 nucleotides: TGCGCCAGCAGCCAAGGGAGCGGCGGGAGCGCGAACACCGGGGAGCTGTTTTTT.

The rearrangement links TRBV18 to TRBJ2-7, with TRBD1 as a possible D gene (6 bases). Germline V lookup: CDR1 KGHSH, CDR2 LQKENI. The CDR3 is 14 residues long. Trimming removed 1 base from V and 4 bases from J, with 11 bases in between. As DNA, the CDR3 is TGTGCCAGCTCACCACTGGGGACAACGTACGAGCAGTACTTC. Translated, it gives CASSPLGTTYEQYF.

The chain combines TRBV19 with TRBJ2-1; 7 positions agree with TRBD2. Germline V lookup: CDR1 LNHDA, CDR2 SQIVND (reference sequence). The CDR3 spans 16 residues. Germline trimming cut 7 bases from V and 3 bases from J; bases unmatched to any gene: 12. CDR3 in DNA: TGTGCCAGTAATCAACCGGGAGGTACGAACTACAATGAGCAGTTCTTC. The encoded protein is CASNQPGGTNYNEQFF.

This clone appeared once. The CDR3 sequence is CASSSPGVANYGYTF. CDR3 nucleotides: TGTGCCAGCAGCTCACCAGGGGTTGCTAACTATGGCTACACCTTC. V gene TRBV11-2 combines with J gene TRBJ1-2; D is possibly TRBD1 (6 bases). This CDR3 region has 15 residues. V gave up 4 bases and J gave up 0 bases, with 12 bases separating them. Per the germline V gene, CDR1 is SGHAT and CDR2 is FQNNGV.

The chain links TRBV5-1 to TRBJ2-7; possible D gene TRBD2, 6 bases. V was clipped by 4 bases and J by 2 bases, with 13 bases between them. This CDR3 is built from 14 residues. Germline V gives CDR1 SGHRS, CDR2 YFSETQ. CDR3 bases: TGCGCCAGCAGCCCGACTGGAGGGGCCTACGAGCAGTACTTC. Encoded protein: CASSPTGGAYEQYF.

CDR3 sequence reads: CASSPGDREDEDTQYF. The CDR3 nucleotides read TGTGCCAGCAGCCCCGGGGACCGGGAGGATGAAGATACGCAGTATTTT. The chain combines TRBV13 with TRBJ2-3; 7 bases fit TRBD2. The CDR3 is 16 amino acids. Germline loops: CDR1 PRHDT, CDR2 FYEKMQ (reference sequence). The junction had 13 bases not matched to a gene; V was cut back by 5 bases and J by 5 bases.

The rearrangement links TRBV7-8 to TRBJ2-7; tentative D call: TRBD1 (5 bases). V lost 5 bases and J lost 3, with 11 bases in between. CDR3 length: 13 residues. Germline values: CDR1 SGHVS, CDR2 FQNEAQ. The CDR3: CASSRTGIYEQYF. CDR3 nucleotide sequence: TGTGCCAGCAGCCGAACAGGAATCTACGAGCAGTACTTC.

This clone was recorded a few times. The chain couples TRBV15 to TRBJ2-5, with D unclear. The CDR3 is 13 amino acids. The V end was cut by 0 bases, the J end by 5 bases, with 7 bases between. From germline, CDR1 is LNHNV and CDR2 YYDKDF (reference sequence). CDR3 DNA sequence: TGTGCCACCAGCAGAGATTTGGAGGAGACCCAGTACTTC. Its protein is CATSRDLEETQYF.

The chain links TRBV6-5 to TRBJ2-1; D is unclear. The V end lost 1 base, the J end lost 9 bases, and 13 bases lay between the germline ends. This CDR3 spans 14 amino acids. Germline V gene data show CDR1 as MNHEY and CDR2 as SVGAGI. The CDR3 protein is CASSYYGDHGEQFF. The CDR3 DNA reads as TGTGCCAGCAGTTACTATGGCGACCATGGTGAGCAGTTCTTC.

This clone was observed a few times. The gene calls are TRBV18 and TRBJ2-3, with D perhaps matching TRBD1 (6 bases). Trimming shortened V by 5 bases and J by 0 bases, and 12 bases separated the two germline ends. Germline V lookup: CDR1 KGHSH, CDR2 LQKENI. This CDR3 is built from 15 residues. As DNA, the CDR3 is TGTGCCAGCTCATCTGACAGGTTTAGCACAGATACGCAGTATTTT. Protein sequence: CASSSDRFSTDTQYF. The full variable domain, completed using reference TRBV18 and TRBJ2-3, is NAGVMQNPRHLVRRRGQEARLRCSPMKGHSHVYWYRQLPEEGLKFMVYLQKENIIDESGMPKERFSAEFPKEGPSILRIQQVVRGDSAAYFCASSSDRFSTDTQYFGPGTRLTVL.

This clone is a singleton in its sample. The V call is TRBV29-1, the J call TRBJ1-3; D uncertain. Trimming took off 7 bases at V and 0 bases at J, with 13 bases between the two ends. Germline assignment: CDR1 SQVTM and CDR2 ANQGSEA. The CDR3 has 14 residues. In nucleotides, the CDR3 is TGCAGCGCCCTCCCGGCGACCTCTGGAAACACCATATATTTT. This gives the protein CSALPATSGNTIYF.

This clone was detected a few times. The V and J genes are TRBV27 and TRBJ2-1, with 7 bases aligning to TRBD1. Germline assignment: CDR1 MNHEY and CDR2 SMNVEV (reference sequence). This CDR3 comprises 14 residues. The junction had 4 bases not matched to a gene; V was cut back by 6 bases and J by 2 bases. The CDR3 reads CASSLTGTYNEQFF. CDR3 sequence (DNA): TGTGCCAGCAGCTTGACAGGGACCTACAATGAGCAGTTCTTC.

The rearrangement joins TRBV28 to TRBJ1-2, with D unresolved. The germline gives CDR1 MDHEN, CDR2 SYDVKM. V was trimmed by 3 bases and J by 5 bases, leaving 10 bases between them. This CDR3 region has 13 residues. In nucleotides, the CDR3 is TGTGCCAGCAGTTTCGTCCGGGTTTATGGCTACACCTTC. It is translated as CASSFVRVYGYTF.

CDR3 residues: CASESGQGYTSTDTQYF. The CDR3 bases are TGTGCCAGCGAGTCGGGGCAGGGCTATACTAGCACAGATACGCAGTATTTT. The chain has TRBV7-9 and TRBJ2-3; D is possibly TRBD1 or TRBD2 (5 bases each). Germline CDR1 and CDR2: SEHNR and FQNEAQ (reference sequence). The CDR3 runs 17 residues. Trimming left V 8 bases short and J 0 bases short, with 21 bases between.

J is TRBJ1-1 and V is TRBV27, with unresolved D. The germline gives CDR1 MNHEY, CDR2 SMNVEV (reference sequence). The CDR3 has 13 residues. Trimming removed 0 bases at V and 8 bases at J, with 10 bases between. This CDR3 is CASSLSYGVEAFF. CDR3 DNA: TGTGCCAGCAGTTTATCGTACGGCGTCGAAGCTTTCTTT.

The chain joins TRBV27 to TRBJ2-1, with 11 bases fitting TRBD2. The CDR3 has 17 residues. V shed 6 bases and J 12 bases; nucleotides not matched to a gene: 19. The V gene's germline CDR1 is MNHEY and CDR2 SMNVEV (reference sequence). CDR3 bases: TGTGCCAGCAGCTTGCTCGCCGGGACTAGCGGCCAGGTGTCGCAGTTCTTC. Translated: CASSLLAGTSGQVSQFF.

As DNA, the CDR3 is TGTGCCAGCAGCCCCCGGGACAGTAGGGGCAATCAGCCCCAGCATTTT. Translating gives CASSPRDSRGNQPQHF. The chain uses TRBV7-9 and TRBJ1-5; 7 bases are shared with TRBD1. CDR3 size: 16 residues. The J segment lost 2 bases and the V segment lost 5 bases, leaving 9 bases of the junction unmatched. In germline, CDR1 is SEHNR, CDR2 FQNEAQ (reference sequence). Complete variable domain (other parts from reference TRBV7-9 and TRBJ1-5): DTGVSQNPRHKITKRGQNVTFRCDPISEHNRLYWYRQTLGQGPEFLTYFQNEAQLEKSRLLSDRFSAERPKGSFSTLEIQRTEQGDSAMYLCASSPRDSRGNQPQHFGDGTRLSIL.

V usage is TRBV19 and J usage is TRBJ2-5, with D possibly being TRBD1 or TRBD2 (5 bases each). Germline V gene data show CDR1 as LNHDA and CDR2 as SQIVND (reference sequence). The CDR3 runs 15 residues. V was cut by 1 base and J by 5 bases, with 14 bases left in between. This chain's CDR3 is CASSIAKGEMETQYF. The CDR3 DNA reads TGTGCCAGTAGTATAGCTAAAGGGGAGATGGAGACCCAGTACTTC. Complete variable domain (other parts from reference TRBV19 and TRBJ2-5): DGGITQSPKYLFRKEGQNVTLSCEQNLNHDAMYWYRQDPGQGLRLIYYSQIVNDFQKGDIAEGYSVSREKKESFPLTVTSAQKNPTAFYLCASSIAKGEMETQYFGPGTRLLVL.